A selection of T cell receptor beta chains follows, all from one sample in a study of CD8 T cells in Susac syndrome. TCRdb redid the calling of the immunoSEQ multiplex PCR reads with MiXCR, one entry per CDR3 protein. The data contain 200,000 to 250,000 distinct CDR3 sequences, about 93% of them singletons. Specimen: CD8+ T cells from PBMCs. Every receptor here comes from a human donor with multiple sclerosis. Both conserved end residues are part of each CDR3. D genes are given only for firm matches. The size field is filled for only some rows; it gives once, few, many or a size class.

v_gene: TRBV12-3/TRBV12-4; j_gene: TRBJ2-2; abundance: .; len: 12; d_gene: .; CDR3nt: TGTGCCAGCAGCACTAGGGCCGGGGAGCTGTTTTTT; CDR3aa: CASSTRAGELFF
v_gene: TRBV5-6; j_gene: TRBJ2-7; abundance: .; len: 15; d_gene: TRBD2; CDR3nt: TGTGCCAGCAGCTCCCGGACTAGCCCCAACTACGAGCAGTACTTC; CDR3aa: CASSSRTSPNYEQYF
v_gene: TRBV30; j_gene: TRBJ2-5; abundance: once; len: 15; d_gene: TRBD1; CDR3nt: TGTGCCTGGAGTGATACAGGGGGCGTCTGGGAGACCCAGTACTTC; CDR3aa: CAWSDTGGVWETQYF
v_gene: TRBV3-1; j_gene: TRBJ2-3; abundance: .; len: 15; d_gene: TRBD2; CDR3nt: TGTGCCAGCAGCATTGGGGGGGTCGGGGCAGATACGCAGTATTTT; CDR3aa: CASSIGGVGADTQYF
v_gene: TRBV5-1; j_gene: TRBJ1-2; abundance: .; len: 13; d_gene: TRBD1; CDR3nt: TGCGCCAGCAGCTTAGGGACAGGGGGCCGGGACACCTTC; CDR3aa: CASSLGTGGRDTF
v_gene: TRBV4-3; j_gene: TRBJ2-7; abundance: .; len: 15; d_gene: .; CDR3nt: TGCGCCAGCAGCCCGACGCCGACAGTTTCCAACGAGCAGTACTTC; CDR3aa: CASSPTPTVSNEQYF
v_gene: TRBV2; j_gene: TRBJ2-7; abundance: .; len: 12; d_gene: .; CDR3nt: TGTGCCAGCGAACGGGGAACCTACGAGCAGTACTTC; CDR3aa: CASERGTYEQYF
v_gene: TRBV6-5; j_gene: TRBJ2-7; abundance: .; len: 13; d_gene: .; CDR3nt: TGTGCCAGCAGTTTCCTAGACTCCGGCGAGCAGTACTTC; CDR3aa: CASSFLDSGEQYF
v_gene: TRBV20-1; j_gene: TRBJ2-5; abundance: .; len: 15; d_gene: TRBD2; CDR3nt: TGCAGTGCTAGGGGGCCTAGCGGGACAAAAGAGACCCAGTACTTC; CDR3aa: CSARGPSGTKETQYF
v_gene: TRBV2; j_gene: TRBJ2-1; abundance: .; len: 14; d_gene: TRBD2; CDR3nt: TGTGCCAGCAACTGGGCGGGAGGAGGAAATGAGCAGTTCTTC; CDR3aa: CASNWAGGGNEQFF
v_gene: TRBV3-1; j_gene: TRBJ2-7; abundance: .; len: 14; d_gene: .; CDR3nt: TGTGCCAGCAGCTCCGGGCCGCTCACCGACGAGCAGTACTTC; CDR3aa: CASSSGPLTDEQYF
v_gene: TRBV6-2/TRBV6-3; j_gene: TRBJ1-5; abundance: .; len: 17; d_gene: .; CDR3nt: TGTGCCAGCAGTCGTGACCGGTTCAGAGGTCCAAATCAGCCCCAGCATTTT; CDR3aa: CASSRDRFRGPNQPQHF